Presented here are 30 T cell receptor beta chains from one specimen sequenced in a study of cytomegalovirus exposure and HLA in healthy donors. The primer mix had 60 Vbeta and 13 Jbeta primers. The repertoire was sequenced with immunoSEQ multiplex PCR; TCRdb's copy has only in-frame clones and lacks some. The sample lists under 130,000 clones; around 77% were seen once. The sample taken for sequencing was PBMCs. The source is a man aged 45-65 years in good health and CMV-seropositive.

The V and J genes are TRBV2 and TRBJ2-7; 8 positions match TRBD2. The V segment lost 1 base and the J segment 4 bases; nucleotides outside the gene matches: 15. The CDR3 loop spans 18 amino acids. Germline V gene data show CDR1 as SNHLY and CDR2 as FYNNEI. The DNA of the CDR3 is TGTGCCAGCAGTGAAGGAGGGGGACTAGTGGGGTCGGTTTACGAGCAGTACTTC. This sequence encodes CASSEGGGLVGSVYEQYF. The entire variable domain, with the rest obtained from reference TRBV2 and TRBJ2-7, is as follows: EPEVTQTPSHQVTQMGQEVILRCVPISNHLYFYWYRQILGQKVEFLVSFYNNEISEKSEIFDDQFSVERPDGSNFTLKIRSTKLEDSAMYFCASSEGGGLVGSVYEQYFGPGTRLTVT.

The chain recombines TRBV4-2 with TRBJ2-3, with a tentative D call TRBD2 (6 bases). The germline gives CDR1 LGHNA, CDR2 YNFKEQ. V was pared by 0 bases and J by 1 base, with 11 bases between. The CDR3 contains 16 residues. The CDR3 here is CASSQETSPRTDTQYF. Written as DNA, the CDR3 is TGTGCCAGCAGCCAAGAAACTAGCCCGCGCACAGATACGCAGTATTTT.

The rearrangement joins TRBV30 to TRBJ2-3; 9 positions match TRBD2. V lost 1 base to trimming and J lost 4 bases; unmatched junction nucleotides: 6. The germline CDR1 and CDR2 sequences are GTSNPN and SVGIG (reference sequence). The CDR3 contains 15 residues. CDR3: CAWSGLAGVADTQYF. CDR3 DNA: TGTGCCTGGAGTGGGTTAGCGGGAGTAGCAGATACGCAGTATTTT. Variable domain in full (rest from reference TRBV30 and TRBJ2-3): SQTIHQWPATLVQPVGSPLSLECTVEGTSNPNLYWYRQAAGRGLQLLFYSVGIGQISSEVPQNLSASRPQDRQFILSSKKLLLSDSGFYLCAWSGLAGVADTQYFGPGTRLTVL.

The V and J genes are TRBV30 and TRBJ1-5, with 9 nucleotides matching TRBD1. The ends lost 5 bases at V and 6 bases at J; junction bases unmatched: 2. The germline CDR1 and CDR2 sequences are GTSNPN and SVGIG (reference sequence). The CDR3 spans 12 residues. The CDR3 sequence: CAWGTGSQPQHF. CDR3 DNA sequence: TGTGCCTGGGGGACAGGGAGTCAGCCCCAGCATTTT.

V gene TRBV27 combines with J gene TRBJ2-5, with 13 bases matching TRBD2. The DNA end is a closer match to TRBJ2-7, so the J assignment may be wrong. The CDR3 length is 16 residues. Germline values: CDR1 MNHEY, CDR2 SMNVEV (reference sequence). For the CDR3, the DNA is TGTGCCAGCAGCTCGGGACTAGCGGGAAAAACCTACGAGCAGTACTTC. Translation: CASSSGLAGKTYEQYF.

The J gene is TRBJ2-2, the V gene TRBV6-4; 10 bases align to TRBD2. In germline, CDR1 is MRHNA, CDR2 SNTAGT. This CDR3 region has 16 residues. Trimming at V came to 5 bases and at J to 1 base, leaving 4 bases not matched to a gene. CDR3 sequence reads: CASSQGLAENTGELFF. DNA for the CDR3: TGTGCCAGCAGTCAAGGACTAGCGGAGAACACCGGGGAGCTGTTTTTT.

This rearrangement joins TRBV18 to TRBJ2-1, with 13 bases fitting TRBD2. V shed 0 bases, J shed 12 bases, and the junction held 8 bases outside the gene matches. CDR1 and CDR2 (germline): KGHSH, LQKENI. This CDR3 is built from 16 residues. The CDR3, as DNA: TGTGCCAGCTCACCACCTGGACTAGCGGGAGATGTTGGGCAGTTCTTC. This gives the protein CASSPPGLAGDVGQFF.

The CDR3 here is CASSVGAEGYYGYTF. The CDR3 nucleotides are TGTGCCAGCAGCGTAGGGGCAGAGGGCTACTATGGCTACACCTTC. V and J are TRBV9 and TRBJ1-2, with unresolved D. Trimming took off 0 bases at V and 3 bases at J, with 12 bases between the two ends. CDR1 and CDR2 from the germline V gene are SGDLS and YYNGEE. This CDR3 region has 15 residues.

V and J are TRBV4-1 and TRBJ2-4; 15 nucleotides align to TRBD2. Trimming at V came to 6 bases and at J to 1 base, leaving 7 bases not matched to a gene. The germline gives CDR1 MGHRA, CDR2 YSYEKL. The CDR3 runs to 18 residues. CDR3 region: CASSPGLAGGGAKNIQYF. The DNA of the CDR3 is TGCGCCAGCAGTCCCGGACTAGCGGGAGGGGGGGCCAAAAACATTCAGTACTTC.

This clone came up a few times. The gene calls are TRBV6-6 and TRBJ2-3; 8 nucleotides align to TRBD1. This CDR3 contains 16 residues. Trimming took 6 bases from V and 5 from J; bases not matched to a gene: 13. CDR1 MNHNY and CDR2 SVGAGI come from the germline V gene (reference sequence). The CDR3 region is CASRVTGQGEEDTQYF. CDR3 in DNA: TGTGCCAGCAGAGTCACAGGACAGGGCGAAGAAGATACGCAGTATTTT.

The chain is built from TRBV6-5 and TRBJ2-3, with D perhaps TRBD2 (6 bases). There are 14 residues in the CDR3. V lost 5 bases to trimming and J lost 2 bases, with 11 bases between them. Germline lookup yields CDR1 MNHEY and CDR2 SVGAGI. The CDR3 is CASSGGTPTDTQYF. Here the CDR3 DNA reads TGTGCCAGCAGTGGAGGGACCCCCACAGATACGCAGTATTTT.

This clone was seen only a few times. The chain recombines TRBV6-5 with TRBJ2-7, with a tentative D call TRBD2 (6 bases). V gave up 2 bases and J gave up 3 bases, with 11 bases separating them. This CDR3 is 14 amino acids long. Germline V gives CDR1 MNHEY, CDR2 SVGAGI. As DNA, the CDR3 is TGTGCCAGCAGTTACGCCCGGGGGTTCTACGAGCAGTACTTC. The encoded protein is CASSYARGFYEQYF.

V gene TRBV30 combines with J gene TRBJ2-7, with 10 bases aligning to TRBD1. The germline V gene encodes CDR1 GTSNPN and CDR2 SVGIG (reference sequence). This CDR3 is 12 amino acids long. V gave up 8 bases and J gave up 1 base; unmatched junction bases: 2. CDR3 residues: CAQGQGSYEQYF. The DNA for the CDR3 is TGTGCCCAGGGACAGGGGTCCTACGAGCAGTACTTC.

This clone has only a few counts. This sequence joins TRBV7-6 and TRBJ2-2; D remains ambiguous. The ends were cut back, 5 bases at V and 1 base at J, with 14 bases in the middle. The CDR3 is 16 residues long. Germline values: CDR1 SGHVS, CDR2 FNYEAQ. CDR3 nucleotide sequence: TGTGCCAGCAGCCCCCCCGTGCGGCAGAACACCGGGGAGCTGTTTTTT. Protein sequence: CASSPPVRQNTGELFF.

This chain connects TRBV5-1 to TRBJ2-1; 9 bases agree with TRBD1. The J segment lost 5 bases and the V segment lost 0 bases, leaving 6 bases of the junction unmatched. The CDR3 runs 16 residues. CDR1 SGHRS and CDR2 YFSETQ come from the germline V gene. The chain's CDR3 is CASSLVGTGFNNEQFF. The DNA for the CDR3 is TGCGCCAGCAGCTTGGTGGGGACAGGGTTTAACAATGAGCAGTTCTTC.

The sample holds one count of this clone. The CDR3 DNA follows: TGTGCCAGCAGCTCCCGCGTTGAACTAGCGGGATTTGGCGGCTACGAGCAGTACTTC. Protein product: CASSSRVELAGFGGYEQYF. The chain links TRBV11-1 to TRBJ2-7, with 10 bases identical to TRBD2. CDR3 length: 19 amino acids. J gave up 3 bases and V 4 bases, and 18 bases lay outside the gene matches. CDR1 and CDR2 (germline): SGHAT, FQDESV (reference sequence).

J is TRBJ2-1 and V is TRBV6-5; TRBD2 aligns across 11 bases. Germline trimming cut 6 bases from V and 6 bases from J; bases unmatched to any gene: 4. The length of the CDR3 is 14 residues. Germline lookup yields CDR1 MNHEY and CDR2 SVGAGI. The CDR3 spells CASRTSGRGNEQFF. The CDR3 coding sequence is TGTGCCAGCAGAACTAGCGGGAGAGGCAATGAGCAGTTCTTC.

This chain links TRBV13 with TRBJ2-1; the D gene is possibly TRBD1 (6 bases). Germline CDR1 reads PRHDT; CDR2 reads FYEKMQ (reference sequence). Trimming shortened V by 4 bases and J by 6 bases, and 13 bases separated the two germline ends. The CDR3 sequence is 14 residues long. The CDR3 nucleotides read TGTGCCAGCAGCTCCGGAAGGGGGAGCAATGAGCAGTTCTTC. Protein: CASSSGRGSNEQFF.

The chain is built from TRBV19 and TRBJ1-1; 12 positions match TRBD1. Germline V gene sequence: CDR1 LNHDA, CDR2 SQIVND (reference sequence). The CDR3 contains 14 residues. V was pared by 4 bases and J by 8 bases, with 5 bases of the junction left unmatched. CDR3 sequence: CASSTKGQGAEAFF. DNA for the CDR3: TGTGCCAGTAGTACAAAGGGACAGGGGGCGGAAGCTTTCTTT.

This chain connects TRBV30 to TRBJ1-2; TRBD1 matches at 8 bases. This CDR3 is built from 14 residues. The V gene's germline CDR1 is GTSNPN and CDR2 SVGIG (reference sequence). V was pared by 2 bases and J by 5 bases, with 7 bases of the junction left unmatched. CDR3 protein: CAWSPTGQGYGYTF. CDR3 bases: TGTGCCTGGAGTCCAACAGGACAGGGATATGGCTACACCTTC.

The chain links TRBV5-1 to TRBJ2-1; a weak D match, TRBD2 (6 bases). The germline V gene encodes CDR1 SGHRS and CDR2 YFSETQ. This CDR3 comprises 12 residues. The V and J ends lost 3 bases and 12 bases respectively, with 13 bases between them. In DNA form, the CDR3 reads TGCGCCAGCAGCTCGGGCGGGACGTGGCAGTTCTTC. Encoded protein: CASSSGGTWQFF.

This chain uses TRBV11-2 with TRBJ2-7, with 8 bases identical to TRBD2. The germline V gene has CDR1 SGHAT and CDR2 FQNNGV. The ends lost 0 bases at V and 3 bases at J; junction bases unmatched: 7. This CDR3 contains 16 residues. The CDR3 loop is CASSLEFRTSSYEQYF. DNA of the CDR3: TGTGCCAGCAGCTTAGAGTTCCGGACTAGCAGCTACGAGCAGTACTTC. Looking up the rest from reference TRBV11-2 and TRBJ2-7 gives the full variable domain: EAGVAQSPRYKIIEKRQSVAFWCNPISGHATLYWYQQILGQGPKLLIQFQNNGVVDDSQLPKDRFSAERLKGVDSTLKIQPAKLEDSAVYLCASSLEFRTSSYEQYFGPGTRLTVT.

This clone was seen more than once but under ten times. The J gene is TRBJ2-3, the V gene TRBV19; D is perhaps TRBD1 (6 bases). This CDR3 has 14 amino acids. CDR1 and CDR2 (germline): LNHDA, SQIVND (reference sequence). Trimming took off 4 bases at V and 6 bases at J, with 14 bases between the two ends. CDR3 protein: CASSRGQVRDTQYF. The CDR3 coding sequence is TGTGCCAGTAGTAGGGGACAAGTCCGGGATACGCAGTATTTT.

A word on this clone: This specimen includes other DNA sequences encoding the same CDR3. This sequence joins TRBV7-2 and TRBJ1-1; 9 bases fit TRBD1. J was trimmed by 2 bases and V by 4 bases; bases with no gene match: 2. Germline values: CDR1 SGHTA, CDR2 FQGNSA. The CDR3 extends over 14 amino acids. Here the CDR3 reads CASSSDRGNTEAFF. Here the CDR3 DNA reads TGTGCCAGCAGCTCGGACAGGGGTAACACTGAAGCTTTCTTT.

Concerning this clone itself: Relative to the germline gene, one junction end is altered; a read error may explain this. This chain uses TRBV29-1 with TRBJ1-2; maybe TRBD1 (5 bases). Germline values: CDR1 SQVTM, CDR2 ANQGSEA. The CDR3 consists of 14 residues. CDR3 sequence reads: CSVEGQGTNWLRAF. CDR3 bases: TGCAGCGTTGAAGGCCAAGGGACTAATTGGCTTAGGGCCTTC.

The rearrangement joins TRBV4-2 to TRBJ1-1; 8 bases match TRBD1. CDR1 is LGHNA and CDR2 is YNFKEQ in the germline V gene. The CDR3 extends over 16 amino acids. V shed 4 bases and J 4 bases; nucleotides not matched to a gene: 11. In nucleotides, the CDR3 is TGTGCCAGCAGCCCGGAGACTGGACAGGGCGGCACTGAAGCTTTCTTT. Translating it yields CASSPETGQGGTEAFF.

V is TRBV2 and J is TRBJ1-5, with a tentative D call TRBD1 (5 bases). Germline-derived CDR1 and CDR2 are SNHLY and FYNNEI. V lost 9 bases and J lost 4, with 19 bases in between. The CDR3 has 15 amino acids. CDR3 sequence (DNA): TGTGCCAGTAGGGGAACTCGCGGATCAAATCAGCCCCAGCATTTT. Its translation is CASRGTRGSNQPQHF.

This clone turned up a few times. The chain combines TRBV19 with TRBJ2-1; 10 nucleotides align to TRBD1. The germline gives CDR1 LNHDA, CDR2 SQIVND (reference sequence). This CDR3 is 15 amino acids long. Losses at the gene ends were 6 bases for V and 7 bases for J; bases not matched to a gene: 9. The CDR3 loop reads CASRRGQGRENEQFF. Written as DNA, the CDR3 is TGTGCCAGTAGACGGGGACAGGGGAGGGAGAATGAGCAGTTCTTC. The full variable domain, rest sourced from reference TRBV19 and TRBJ2-1, is DGGITQSPKYLFRKEGQNVTLSCEQNLNHDAMYWYRQDPGQGLRLIYYSQIVNDFQKGDIAEGYSVSREKKESFPLTVTSAQKNPTAFYLCASRRGQGRENEQFFGPGTRLTVL.

The chain joins TRBV28 to TRBJ1-5; the match to TRBD1 covers 7 bases. Germline V gene sequence: CDR1 MDHEN, CDR2 SYDVKM. CDR3 size: 15 residues. V trimming: 6 bases; J trimming: 3 bases; junction bases outside the gene matches: 8. The CDR3, as DNA: TGTGCCAGCAGACCGGGGACAGCGAACAATCAGCCCCAGCATTTT. Translation gives CASRPGTANNQPQHF.

The J gene is TRBJ1-3, the V gene TRBV7-9, with TRBD1 identical over 8 bases. Per the germline V gene, CDR1 is SEHNR and CDR2 is FQNEAQ (reference sequence). The CDR3 length is 16 residues. J lost 0 bases, V lost 1 base, and 2 bases had no gene match. The CDR3 DNA reads as TGTGCCAGCAGCTTAGGGACAGGGCTCTCTGGAAACACCATATATTTT. This codes for CASSLGTGLSGNTIYF. Drawing the rest from reference TRBV7-9 and TRBJ1-3, the complete variable domain is DTGVSQNPRHKITKRGQNVTFRCDPISEHNRLYWYRQTLGQGPEFLTYFQNEAQLEKSRLLSDRFSAERPKGSFSTLEIQRTEQGDSAMYLCASSLGTGLSGNTIYFGEGSWLTVV.